The clone carrying this TCR beta chain has ten or more counts. Its specificity is unknown. This sample stems from a study of Graves' ophthalmopathy and Graves' hyperthyroidism. Study details: Pretreatment peripheral blood was obtained at initial diagnosis. The study, taken as a whole, reports: Detection in blood was also observed for most expanded thyroid clonotypes above 0.001 frequency.

PBMCs were isolated by Ficoll-Paque density gradient centrifugation, using more than 8.5 ml of fresh peripheral blood as the starting material. The V and J ends lost 1 base and 3 bases respectively, with 13 bases between them. Germline loops: CDR1 WSHSY, CDR2 SAAADI. The CDR3 runs to 15 residues. RNA served as the template for amplifying TCR beta CDR3 regions. An initial RT-PCR round employing HTBI primers preceded a second-round multiplex PCR. TCRdb passed the multiplex PCR reads through MiXCR, listing each CDR3 protein once. The table has 650,000 to 900,000 distinct CDR3 sequences, roughly 41% seen once.

The sequenced sample was peripheral blood. This rearrangement joins TRBV10-2 to TRBJ2-7, with D possibly TRBD1 on 6 matching bases. The sequence was obtained from an adult man with Graves' ophthalmopathy. The chain's CDR3 is CASSEWQGYRYEQYF. In DNA form, the CDR3 reads TGCGCCAGCAGTGAGTGGCAGGGGTACCGCTACGAGCAGTACTTC.